The 30 T cell receptor beta chains listed next were all sequenced from one sample in a study of T cell responses to AZD1222 COVID-19 vaccine. Sequencing was performed with immunoSEQ multiplex PCR; in TCRdb, only in-frame clones are kept and a portion is missing. Among about 99,000 clones, over 80% were seen once, and the ten largest hold approximately 9%. The starting material was peripheral blood, obtained on day 0 of AZD1222 vaccination. The receptors originated from an adult in good health.

J is TRBJ1-6 and V is TRBV18, with D perhaps matching TRBD1 (6 bases). This CDR3 contains 15 residues. Trimming removed 4 bases from V and 8 bases from J, with 15 bases in between. Germline V gene sequence: CDR1 KGHSH, CDR2 LQKENI. The CDR3: CASSLQGSFDSPLHF. As DNA, the CDR3 is TGTGCCAGCTCACTACAGGGAAGTTTCGATTCACCCCTCCACTTT.

J is TRBJ1-1 and V is TRBV7-9; a weak D match, TRBD1 (6 bases). Germline V gene lookup returns CDR1 SEHNR and CDR2 FQNEAQ (reference sequence). Trimming pared 5 bases from V and 7 bases from J, leaving 11 bases between. This CDR3 comprises 12 residues. DNA for the CDR3: TGTGCCAGCAGCGAGACAGGTTATGAAGCTTTCTTT. It encodes CASSETGYEAFF.

This rearrangement joins TRBV5-1 to TRBJ2-7, with TRBD1 identical over 7 bases. The germline gives CDR1 SGHRS, CDR2 YFSETQ. CDR3 size: 13 residues. The J segment lost 6 bases and the V segment lost 5 bases, leaving 8 bases of the junction unmatched. CDR3 sequence reads: CASSSRQGFEQYF. The CDR3 DNA reads as TGCGCCAGCAGTTCCAGACAGGGCTTCGAGCAGTACTTC.

This clone was counted a single time. The gene calls are TRBV2 and TRBJ1-1, with D possibly matching TRBD1 (5 bases). The CDR3 is made up of 13 amino acids. V was cut by 4 bases and J by 1 base, with 7 bases left in between. CDR1 SNHLY and CDR2 FYNNEI come from the germline V gene. The CDR3 DNA reads TGTGCCAGCAGTGGAGGGGAGAACACTGAAGCTTTCTTT. Translated, it gives CASSGGENTEAFF. Together with reference TRBV2 and TRBJ1-1, the CDR3 gives the full variable domain: EPEVTQTPSHQVTQMGQEVILRCVPISNHLYFYWYRQILGQKVEFLVSFYNNEISEKSEIFDDQFSVERPDGSNFTLKIRSTKLEDSAMYFCASSGGENTEAFFGQGTRLTVV.

This chain connects TRBV30 to TRBJ2-3, with D perhaps matching TRBD2 (7 bases). Between the trimmed V and J ends, which lost 4 bases and 9 bases, there was a span of 23 bases. The germline V gene has CDR1 GTSNPN and CDR2 SVGIG (reference sequence). The CDR3 length is 15 residues. The chain's CDR3 is CAWKRGGLGSSTQYF. Written as DNA, the CDR3 is TGTGCCTGGAAGAGGGGGGGACTCGGAAGTTCGACGCAGTATTTT.

This chain joins TRBV6-2 or TRBV6-3 and TRBJ1-5, with D tentatively TRBD1 (5 bases). Germline CDR1 MNHEY, CDR2 SVGEGT. V lost 5 bases to trimming and J lost 6 bases, with 8 bases between them. The CDR3 length is 12 residues. CDR3 sequence (DNA): TGTGCCAGCAGTGCACAGGTTCAGCCCCAGCATTTT. Amino acids: CASSAQVQPQHF.

This chain connects TRBV6-5 to TRBJ2-5; D remains ambiguous. The CDR3 loop spans 14 amino acids. V was trimmed by 0 bases and J by 1 base, leaving 6 bases between them. Per the germline V gene, CDR1 is MNHEY and CDR2 is SVGAGI. The CDR3 region is CASSYSGGQETQYF. CDR3 in DNA: TGTGCCAGCAGTTACTCCGGCGGCCAAGAGACCCAGTACTTC.

This clone came up a few times. The CDR3 spells CASSGPTTSYGYTF. The DNA of the CDR3 is TGCGCCAGCAGCGGACCGACAACCTCCTATGGCTACACCTTC. The chain couples TRBV5-1 to TRBJ1-2; D ambiguous. This CDR3 has 14 amino acids. V lost 4 bases and J lost 4, with 14 bases in between. Germline CDR1 SGHRS, CDR2 YFSETQ.

The chain carries TRBV4-3 and TRBJ1-2; a weak D match, TRBD1 (5 bases). CDR3 length: 15 amino acids. The V and J ends lost 3 bases and 1 base respectively, with 12 bases between them. CDR1 is LGHNA and CDR2 is YSLEER in the germline V gene. The CDR3 DNA sequence: TGCGCCAGCAGCCAGCAACCTGACAGTAACTATGGCTACACCTTC. Its translation: CASSQQPDSNYGYTF.

The CDR3: CASGLVPAGEVDGYTF. The CDR3 DNA sequence: TGTGCTAGTGGTTTGGTACCCGCAGGGGAAGTGGATGGCTACACCTTC. The chain joins TRBV12-5 to TRBJ1-2; D possibly corresponds to TRBD1 (6 bases). The CDR3 sequence is 16 residues long. The V end was cut by 0 bases, the J end by 6 bases, with 17 bases between. Germline V lookup: CDR1 LGHNT, CDR2 FRNRAP.

This chain joins TRBV23-1 and TRBJ2-3; D not certain. TRBV23-1 is filed as an ORF, its function uncertain. Between the trimmed V and J ends, which lost 5 bases and 0 bases, there was a span of 6 bases. CDR3 length: 13 residues. DNA for the CDR3: TGCGCCAGCAGTAAGGAAAGCACAGATACGCAGTATTTT. Translation gives CASSKESTDTQYF.

This clone was picked up a small number of times. This chain links TRBV5-4 with TRBJ2-2, with D hard to call. The V end was cut by 5 bases, the J end by 6 bases, with 14 bases between. Germline lookup yields CDR1 SGHNT and CDR2 YYREEE (reference sequence). There are 14 residues in the CDR3. This CDR3 is CASSYELTAGELFF. CDR3 sequence (DNA): TGTGCCAGCAGTTATGAACTCACAGCCGGGGAGCTGTTTTTT.

The chain uses TRBV5-4 and TRBJ2-5; D gene unclear. The CDR3 extends over 15 amino acids. The V end was cut by 1 base, the J end by 1 base, with 11 bases between. Germline loops: CDR1 SGHNT, CDR2 YYREEE (reference sequence). CDR3 amino acids: CASSLKGHSQETQYF. The DNA for the CDR3 is TGTGCCAGCAGCTTGAAGGGTCACAGCCAAGAGACCCAGTACTTC.

The genes are TRBV7-2 and TRBJ2-5; D ambiguous. The CDR3 extends over 12 amino acids. Germline V CDR1 and CDR2: SGHTA, FQGNSA. Between the trimmed V and J ends, which lost 1 base and 4 bases, there was a span of 4 bases. The CDR3 is CASSLVRETQYF. The CDR3 DNA reads as TGTGCCAGCAGCTTAGTGCGAGAGACCCAGTACTTC.

The rearrangement uses TRBV28 and TRBJ1-2; D perhaps matches TRBD1 (6 bases). CDR3 size: 12 residues. Trimming left V 5 bases short and J 8 bases short, with 12 bases between. CDR1 and CDR2 (germline): MDHEN, SYDVKM. The CDR3 is CASSTGTPGYTF. The CDR3 DNA reads as TGTGCCAGCAGTACAGGGACACCAGGCTACACCTTC.

The chain joins TRBV5-1 to TRBJ1-1, with 7 bases identical to TRBD1. Germline CDR1 and CDR2: SGHRS and YFSETQ. The CDR3 is made up of 14 amino acids. Trimming removed 4 bases from V and 2 bases from J; junction bases left unmatched: 5. The CDR3 nucleotides read TGCGCCAGCAGCCAAAGACAGGGAAACACTGAAGCTTTCTTT. This sequence encodes CASSQRQGNTEAFF.

This clone was recorded once. The chain carries TRBV28 and TRBJ1-1; no firm D call. The CDR3 has 12 amino acids. V dropped 5 bases and J dropped 4 bases, with 8 bases sitting between them. Looked up from germline, CDR1 is MDHEN and CDR2 is SYDVKM. The CDR3 protein is CASSAGPTEAFF. The CDR3 DNA reads as TGTGCCAGCAGTGCCGGTCCCACTGAAGCTTTCTTT. The variable domain in full, completed from reference TRBV28 and TRBJ1-1, reads DVKVTQSSRYLVKRTGEKVFLECVQDMDHENMFWYRQDPGLGLRLIYFSYDVKMKEKGDIPEGYSVSREKKERFSLILESASTNQTSMYLCASSAGPTEAFFGQGTRLTVV.

This chain links TRBV29-1 with TRBJ2-3; D may be TRBD2 (7 bases). Germline values: CDR1 SQVTM, CDR2 ANQGSEA. The V end lost 3 bases, the J end lost 3 bases, and 10 bases lay between the germline ends. This CDR3 has 13 residues. The CDR3, as DNA: TGCAGCGTTGAGGGGGGGCATACAGATACGCAGTATTTT. Protein sequence: CSVEGGHTDTQYF.

The CDR3 bases are TGTGCCAGCAGCTTAGGCGGGATGAACACTGAAGCTTTCTTT. Protein: CASSLGGMNTEAFF. The gene calls are TRBV7-2 and TRBJ1-1; no firm D call. V lost 1 base, J lost 0 bases, and 6 bases lay in between. This CDR3 has 14 residues. CDR1 is SGHTA, CDR2 FQGNSA, per germline.

This chain connects TRBV7-8 to TRBJ2-5, with 9 bases aligning to TRBD2. CDR1 is SGHVS and CDR2 is FQNEAQ in the germline V gene. The length of the CDR3 is 16 residues. The ends lost 8 bases at V and 5 bases at J; junction bases unmatched: 15. The CDR3 region is CASLGQSGRRGETQYF. The CDR3 DNA is TGTGCCAGCCTTGGACAAAGCGGGAGGAGGGGGGAGACCCAGTACTTC.

The chain recombines TRBV28 with TRBJ2-6; the D is unclear. This CDR3 spans 18 amino acids. Trimming removed 1 base from V and 0 bases from J, with 13 bases in between. Germline values: CDR1 MDHEN, CDR2 SYDVKM. CDR3 bases: TGTGCCAGCAGTTTATATCGTCCCACACCCTCTGGGGCCAACGTCCTGACTTTC. This translates into CASSLYRPTPSGANVLTF.

The V gene is TRBV15, the J gene TRBJ2-5; weak D call: TRBD1 (6 bases). This CDR3 has 15 residues. Germline CDR1 reads LNHNV; CDR2 reads YYDKDF (reference sequence). Trimming removed 4 bases from V and 3 bases from J, with 15 bases in between. The CDR3: CATSTRDNRKETQYF. Here the CDR3 DNA reads TGTGCCACCAGCACCCGGGACAACCGTAAAGAGACCCAGTACTTC.

This chain links TRBV28 with TRBJ2-7; weak D call: TRBD2 (5 bases). CDR1 MDHEN and CDR2 SYDVKM come from the germline V gene. Between the trimmed V and J ends, which lost 3 bases and 5 bases, there was a span of 8 bases. This CDR3 region has 12 residues. The DNA of the CDR3 is TGTGCCAGCAGTTTGAGGGTGGACGAGCAGTACTTC. This sequence encodes CASSLRVDEQYF.

This clone occurred a few times. V gene TRBV28 combines with J gene TRBJ2-7; 9 nucleotides agree with TRBD1. CDR3 size: 14 residues. CDR1 MDHEN and CDR2 SYDVKM come from the germline V gene. With 8 bases clipped from V and 6 bases from J, the junction kept 11 bases outside the gene matches. In DNA, the CDR3 is TGTGCCAGCTCCCGGACAGGGGAAAGGACCGAGCAGTACTTC. This sequence encodes CASSRTGERTEQYF. Combining the CDR3 with reference TRBV28 and TRBJ2-7 gives the whole variable domain DVKVTQSSRYLVKRTGEKVFLECVQDMDHENMFWYRQDPGLGLRLIYFSYDVKMKEKGDIPEGYSVSREKKERFSLILESASTNQTSMYLCASSRTGERTEQYFGPGTRLTVT.

The sample holds one count of this clone. The gene calls are TRBV7-9 and TRBJ2-7, with D possibly being TRBD1 or TRBD2 (5 bases each). Germline lookup yields CDR1 SEHNR and CDR2 FQNEAQ (reference sequence). The CDR3 is 12 amino acids. The V end was cut by 5 bases, the J end by 8 bases, with 13 bases between. The CDR3, as DNA: TGTGCCAGCAGCCCCCCCACGGGACAGCAGTACTTC. Protein product: CASSPPTGQQYF.

V and J are TRBV7-2 and TRBJ1-6, with 8 bases lining up with TRBD1. The CDR3 runs to 14 residues. Germline loops: CDR1 SGHTA, CDR2 FQGNSA. Losses at the gene ends were 7 bases for V and 16 bases for J; bases not matched to a gene: 15. The CDR3 DNA is TGTGCCAGCACCCTCGGACAGGGCTCAAGTTCTCTCCACTTT. Translated: CASTLGQGSSSLHF. The full variable domain, in which reference TRBV7-2 and TRBJ1-6 provide the parts outside the CDR3, is GAGVSQSPSNKVTEKGKDVELRCDPISGHTALYWYRQSLGQGLEFLIYFQGNSAPDKSGLPSDRFSAERTGGSVSTLTIQRTQQEDSAVYLCASTLGQGSSSLHFGNGTRLTVT.

As DNA, the CDR3 is TGTGCCAGCTCACCACTCAATCCTCAGGAAGCTTTCTTT. It is translated as CASSPLNPQEAFF. The rearrangement uses TRBV18 and TRBJ1-1; no definite D call. V was shortened by 1 base and J by 8 bases, with 11 bases between the two germline ends. Looked up from germline, CDR1 is KGHSH and CDR2 is LQKENI. The CDR3 runs to 13 residues.

The chain recombines TRBV19 with TRBJ1-3; D perhaps matches TRBD1 (6 bases). The CDR3 length is 18 residues. Trimming took off 6 bases at V and 0 bases at J, with 21 bases between the two ends. CDR1 and CDR2 from the germline V gene are LNHDA and SQIVND (reference sequence). DNA of the CDR3: TGTGCCAGTAGCCCGATCTGGGACACCTCTCGCTCTGGAAACACCATATATTTT. Translating gives CASSPIWDTSRSGNTIYF. Drawing the rest from reference TRBV19 and TRBJ1-3, the complete variable domain is DGGITQSPKYLFRKEGQNVTLSCEQNLNHDAMYWYRQDPGQGLRLIYYSQIVNDFQKGDIAEGYSVSREKKESFPLTVTSAQKNPTAFYLCASSPIWDTSRSGNTIYFGEGSWLTVV.

This chain connects TRBV11-3 to TRBJ2-1, with 9 bases fitting TRBD1. This CDR3 is 14 amino acids long. After removal of 3 bases from V and 9 bases from J, the junction contained 6 bases not matched to a gene. Germline lookup yields CDR1 SGHNT and CDR2 YENEEA. CDR3 loop: CASSLGTGWSEQFF. DNA for the CDR3: TGTGCCAGCAGCTTGGGGACAGGGTGGAGTGAGCAGTTCTTC.

The chain is built from TRBV2 and TRBJ2-5, with 14 bases identical to TRBD2. The V gene end was trimmed by 6 bases and the J gene end by 12 bases; junction bases not matched to a gene: 3. The CDR3 runs to 12 residues. The V gene's germline CDR1 is SNHLY and CDR2 FYNNEI. This chain's CDR3 is CASSPTSGGEYF. Here the CDR3 DNA reads TGTGCCAGCAGCCCGACTAGCGGGGGGGAGTACTTC.